The entry that follows covers one T cell receptor (beta chain) sequence. Produced via immunoSEQ multiplex PCR; TCRdb's table is partial and in-frame only. The table shows 120,000 to 150,000 clones, with roughly 92% occurring only once. The data were taken from a study of control samples from healthy donors and cancer patients. This sequence originates from a man aged 35 to 55 in good health. The sequenced sample consisted of blood.

CDR3 nucleotide sequence: TGCGCCAGCAGTCCGAACTGGTTCCGTGAGCAGTTCTTC. Protein sequence: CASSPNWFREQFF. The J gene is TRBJ2-1, the V gene TRBV10-1; D call uncertain. Germline CDR1 reads WNHNN; CDR2 reads SYGVQD (reference sequence). Trimming took 5 bases from V and 9 from J, leaving 14 bases between them. The CDR3 has 13 amino acids.